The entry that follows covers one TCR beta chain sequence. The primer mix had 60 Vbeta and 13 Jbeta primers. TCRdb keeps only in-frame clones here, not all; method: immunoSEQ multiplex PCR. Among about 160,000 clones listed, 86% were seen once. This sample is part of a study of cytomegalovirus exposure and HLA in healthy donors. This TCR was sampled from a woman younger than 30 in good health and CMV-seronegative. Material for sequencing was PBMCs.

The CDR3 loop is CASSPERGGETQYF. CDR3 DNA: TGTGCCAGCAGTCCGGAGCGGGGTGGGGAGACCCAGTACTTC. This chain connects TRBV2 to TRBJ2-5; 7 nucleotides match TRBD2. The CDR3 covers 14 residues. J was trimmed by 5 bases and V by 5 bases; bases with no gene match: 8. CDR1 is SNHLY, CDR2 FYNNEI, per germline.